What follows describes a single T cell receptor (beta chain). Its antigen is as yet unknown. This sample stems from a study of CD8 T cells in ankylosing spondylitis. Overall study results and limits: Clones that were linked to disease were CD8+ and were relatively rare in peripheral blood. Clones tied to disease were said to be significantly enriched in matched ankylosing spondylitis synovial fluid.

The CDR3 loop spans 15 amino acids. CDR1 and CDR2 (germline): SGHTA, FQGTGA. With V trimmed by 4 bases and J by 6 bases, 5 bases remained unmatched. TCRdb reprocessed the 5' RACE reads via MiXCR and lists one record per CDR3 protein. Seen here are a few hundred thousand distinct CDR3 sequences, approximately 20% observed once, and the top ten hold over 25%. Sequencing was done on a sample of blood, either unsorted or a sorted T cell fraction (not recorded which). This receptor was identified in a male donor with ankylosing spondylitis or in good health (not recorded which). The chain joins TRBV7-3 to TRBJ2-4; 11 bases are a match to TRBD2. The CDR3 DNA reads TGTGCCAGCAGCTCGGGACTAGCGGACCTAAACATTCAGTACTTC. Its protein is CASSSGLADLNIQYF. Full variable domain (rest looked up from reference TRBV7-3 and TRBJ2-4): GAGVSQTPSNKVTEKGKYVELRCDPISGHTALYWYRQSLGQGPEFLIYFQGTGAADDSGLPNDRFFAVRPEGSVSTLKIQRTERGDSAVYLCASSSGLADLNIQYFGAGTRLSVL.